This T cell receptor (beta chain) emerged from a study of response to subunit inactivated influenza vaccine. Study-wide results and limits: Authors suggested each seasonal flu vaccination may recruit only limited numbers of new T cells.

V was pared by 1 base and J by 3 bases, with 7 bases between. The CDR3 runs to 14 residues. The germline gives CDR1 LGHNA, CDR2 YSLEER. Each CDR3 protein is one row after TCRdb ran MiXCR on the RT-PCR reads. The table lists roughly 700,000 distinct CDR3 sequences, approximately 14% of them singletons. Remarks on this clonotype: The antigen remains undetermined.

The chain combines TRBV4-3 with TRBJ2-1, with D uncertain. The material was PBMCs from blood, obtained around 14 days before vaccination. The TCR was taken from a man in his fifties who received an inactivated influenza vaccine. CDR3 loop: CASSQVLIYNEQFF. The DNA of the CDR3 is TGCGCCAGCAGCCAAGTTCTGATCTACAATGAGCAGTTCTTC.